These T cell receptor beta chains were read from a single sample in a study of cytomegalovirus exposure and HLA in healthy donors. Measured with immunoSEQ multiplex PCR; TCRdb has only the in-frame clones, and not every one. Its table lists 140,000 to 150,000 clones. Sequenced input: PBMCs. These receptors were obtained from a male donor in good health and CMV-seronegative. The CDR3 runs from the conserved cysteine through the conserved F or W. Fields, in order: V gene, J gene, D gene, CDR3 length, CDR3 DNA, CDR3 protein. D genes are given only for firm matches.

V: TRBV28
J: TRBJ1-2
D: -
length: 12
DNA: TGTGCCAGCAGTTTAGCCCCTATGCGCTACACCTTC
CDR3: CASSLAPMRYTF

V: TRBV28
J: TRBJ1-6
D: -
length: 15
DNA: TGTGCCAGCGCACCCTCGTGGGGCAGCTATTCACCCCTCCACTTT
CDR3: CASAPSWGSYSPLHF

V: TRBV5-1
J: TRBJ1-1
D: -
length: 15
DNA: TGCGCCAGCAGCTTGGAATCCCACATCAACACTGAAGCTTTCTTT
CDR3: CASSLESHINTEAFF

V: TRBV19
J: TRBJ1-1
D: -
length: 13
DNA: TGTGCCAGTAGTAACAACGAGAACACTGAAGCTTTCTTT
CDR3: CASSNNENTEAFF

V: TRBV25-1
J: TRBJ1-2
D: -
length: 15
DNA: TGTGCCAGCAGCTATACAGGGACCTCTAACTATGGCTACACCTTC
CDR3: CASSYTGTSNYGYTF

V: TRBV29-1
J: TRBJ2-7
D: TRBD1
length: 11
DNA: TGCAGCGTCGACAGGGGTTTAGAGCAGTACTTC
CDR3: CSVDRGLEQYF

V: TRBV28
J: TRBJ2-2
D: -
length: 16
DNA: TGTGCCAGCACACACGGGGTACCCGCGAACACCGGGGAGCTGTTTTTT
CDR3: CASTHGVPANTGELFF

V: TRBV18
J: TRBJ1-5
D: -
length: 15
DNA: TGTGCCAGCTCACCAGTGGAGGAGCGCAATCAGCCCCAGCATTTT
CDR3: CASSPVEERNQPQHF

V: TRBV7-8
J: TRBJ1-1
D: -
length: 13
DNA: TGTGCCAGCAGCGGACACTTGAACACTGAAGCTTTCTTT
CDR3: CASSGHLNTEAFF

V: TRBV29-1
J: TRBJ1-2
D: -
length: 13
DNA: TGCAGCGTTATCCTGGGGCAAAGCTATGGCTACACCTTC
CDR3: CSVILGQSYGYTF

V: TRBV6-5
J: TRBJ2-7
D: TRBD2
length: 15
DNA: TGTGCCAGCAGTCGCGGGACTAGCGGCAACTACGAGCAGTACTTC
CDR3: CASSRGTSGNYEQYF

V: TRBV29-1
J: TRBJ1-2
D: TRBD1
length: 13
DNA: TGCAGCGTTGAAGGCAGGGGGCAGTATGGCTACACCTTC
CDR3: CSVEGRGQYGYTF

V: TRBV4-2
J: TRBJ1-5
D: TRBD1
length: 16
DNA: TGTGCCAGCAGCCAAGGCCCTGACAGGGGGAATCAGCCCCAGCATTTT
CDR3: CASSQGPDRGNQPQHF

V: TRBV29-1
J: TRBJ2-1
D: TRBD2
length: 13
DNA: TGCAGCGTTGAGACTAGCGGGCTCAATGAGCAGTTCTTC
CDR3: CSVETSGLNEQFF

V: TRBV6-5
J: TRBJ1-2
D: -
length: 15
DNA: TGTGCCAGCAGTTACTCCGCGGGGCAAGGCTATGGCTACACCTTC
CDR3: CASSYSAGQGYGYTF

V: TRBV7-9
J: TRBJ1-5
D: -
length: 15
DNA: TGTGCCAGCAGCTTAGGGGGGCCAGTGGGTCAGCCCCAGCATTTT
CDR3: CASSLGGPVGQPQHF

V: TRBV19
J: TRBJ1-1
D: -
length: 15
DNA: TGTGCCAGTAGTATAGGGTGGGGCTTCAACACTGAAGCTTTCTTT
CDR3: CASSIGWGFNTEAFF

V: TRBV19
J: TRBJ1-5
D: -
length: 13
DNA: TGTGCCAGTAACGTGCAGGAAGGACAGCCCCAGCATTTT
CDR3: CASNVQEGQPQHF

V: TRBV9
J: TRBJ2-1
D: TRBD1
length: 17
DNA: TGTGCCAGCAGCTTCCGAATGGGACAGGGTTTGATCAATGAGCAGTTCTTC
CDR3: CASSFRMGQGLINEQFF

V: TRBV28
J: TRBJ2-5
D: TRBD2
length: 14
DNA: TGTGCCAGCAGTTTAGAACTAGCGGGAGAGACCCAGTACTTC
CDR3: CASSLELAGETQYF

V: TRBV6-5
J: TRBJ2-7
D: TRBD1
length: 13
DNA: TGTGCCAGCAGCCTTGGACAGGTCTACGAGCAGTACTTC
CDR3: CASSLGQVYEQYF

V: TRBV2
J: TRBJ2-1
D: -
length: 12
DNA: TGTGCCAGCAGAAACATCCACAATGAGCAGTTCTTC
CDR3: CASRNIHNEQFF

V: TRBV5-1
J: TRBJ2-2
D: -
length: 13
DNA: TGCGCCAGCAGCTTGGCAAACACCGGGGAGCTGTTTTTT
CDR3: CASSLANTGELFF

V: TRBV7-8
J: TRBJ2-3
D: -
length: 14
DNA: TGTGCCAGCAGCTTGAGGCCGATCACAGATACGCAGTATTTT
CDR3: CASSLRPITDTQYF

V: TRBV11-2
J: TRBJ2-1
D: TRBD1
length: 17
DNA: TGTGCCAGCAGCCTCACCCTTCTCGACAGGGCGGTAAATGAGCAGTTCTTC
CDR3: CASSLTLLDRAVNEQFF

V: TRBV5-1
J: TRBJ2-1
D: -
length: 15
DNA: TGCGCCAGCAGCCCGGGCGGGGACGGAAACAATGAGCAGTTCTTC
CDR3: CASSPGGDGNNEQFF

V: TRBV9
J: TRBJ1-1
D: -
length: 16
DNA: TGTGCCAGCAGCGCCCCCGACACGCCGGGAGGGGCTGAAGCTTTCTTT
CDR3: CASSAPDTPGGAEAFF

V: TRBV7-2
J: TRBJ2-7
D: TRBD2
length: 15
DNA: TGTGCCAGCAGCTTAAGTCGGACTAGCGGGTACGAGCAGTACTTC
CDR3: CASSLSRTSGYEQYF

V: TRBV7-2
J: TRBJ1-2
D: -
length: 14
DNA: TGTGCCAGCAGCAAGGGGTTCTCTAACTATGGCTACACCTTC
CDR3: CASSKGFSNYGYTF

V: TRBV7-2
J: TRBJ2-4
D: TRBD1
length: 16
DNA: TGTGCCAGCAGCCCGGGACAGGGGCTAGCCAAAAACATTCAGTACTTC
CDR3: CASSPGQGLAKNIQYF

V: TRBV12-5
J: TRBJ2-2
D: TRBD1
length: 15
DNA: TGTGCTAGTGGTGAGGGACAGGGTGGCACCGGGGAGCTGTTTTTT
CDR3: CASGEGQGGTGELFF

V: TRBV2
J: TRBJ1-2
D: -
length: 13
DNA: TGTGCCAGCAGTGTACAGGGCGAATATGGCTACACCTTC
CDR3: CASSVQGEYGYTF

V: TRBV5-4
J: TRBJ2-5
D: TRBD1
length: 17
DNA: TGTGCCAGCAGCTTTAGTAAAAACAGGGGCATCCAAGAGACCCAGTACTTC
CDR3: CASSFSKNRGIQETQYF

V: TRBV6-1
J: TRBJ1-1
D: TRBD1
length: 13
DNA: TGTGCCAGCCGACAGGGGGCGGGTACTGAAGCTTTCTTT
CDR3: CASRQGAGTEAFF

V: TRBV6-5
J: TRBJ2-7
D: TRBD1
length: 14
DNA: TGTGCCAGCAGTCCGGGACAGGGCCTTTACGAGCAGTACTTC
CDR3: CASSPGQGLYEQYF

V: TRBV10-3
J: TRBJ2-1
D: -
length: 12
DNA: TGTGCCATCAGTGATGAGCCCAATGAGCAGTTCTTC
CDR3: CAISDEPNEQFF

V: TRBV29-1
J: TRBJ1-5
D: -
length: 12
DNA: TGCAGCGTTAGCGGGGTTAATCAGCCCCAGCATTTT
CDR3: CSVSGVNQPQHF

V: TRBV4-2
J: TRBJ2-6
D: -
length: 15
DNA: TGTGCCAGCAGCTCCGGGGTACCTGGGGCCAACGTCCTGACTTTC
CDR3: CASSSGVPGANVLTF

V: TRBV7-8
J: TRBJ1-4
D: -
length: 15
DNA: TGTGCCAGCAGCTTACTTGGGGCCCTTAATGAAAAACTGTTTTTT
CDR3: CASSLLGALNEKLFF

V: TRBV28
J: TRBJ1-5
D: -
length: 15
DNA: TGTGCCAGCAGCCGGGCGGGGGCGAGCAATCAGCCCCAGCATTTT
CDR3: CASSRAGASNQPQHF

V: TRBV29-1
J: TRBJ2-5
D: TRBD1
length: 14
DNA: TGCAGCGCGATATTGACAGGGCACCAAGAGACCCAGTACTTC
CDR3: CSAILTGHQETQYF

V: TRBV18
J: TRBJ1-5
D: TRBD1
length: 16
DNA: TGTGCCAGCTCACCAGGTGTTGCAGGGGGAAATCAGCCCCAGCATTTT
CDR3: CASSPGVAGGNQPQHF

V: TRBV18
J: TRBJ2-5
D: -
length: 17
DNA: TGTGCCAGCTCCCTCACTCCGAGACAGGCCCGGAGGGAGACCCAGTACTTC
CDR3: CASSLTPRQARRETQYF

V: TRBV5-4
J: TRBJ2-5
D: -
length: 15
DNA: TGTGCCAGCAGCTTTTCCGGGAGTAGTATGGAGACCCAGTACTTC
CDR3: CASSFSGSSMETQYF

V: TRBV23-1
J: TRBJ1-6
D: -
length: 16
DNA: TGCGCCAGCAGTCAATCGGCGGTTGCCGTTAATTCACCCCTCCACTTT
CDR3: CASSQSAVAVNSPLHF

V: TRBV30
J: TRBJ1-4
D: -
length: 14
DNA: TGTGCCTGGGGAGGTAGAACGGATTTGGAAAAACTGTTTTTT
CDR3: CAWGGRTDLEKLFF

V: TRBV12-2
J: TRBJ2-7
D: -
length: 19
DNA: TGTGCAAGTCGCTTAGCGGAAGGGACAGGGACTCGAAGCTCCTACGAGCAGTACTTC
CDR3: CASRLAEGTGTRSSYEQYF

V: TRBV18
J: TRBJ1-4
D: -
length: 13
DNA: TGTGCCAGCTCACCAGATAGTAATGAAAAACTGTTTTTT
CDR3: CASSPDSNEKLFF

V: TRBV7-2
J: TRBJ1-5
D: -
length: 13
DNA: TGTGCCAGCAGCGGACAGATCAATCAGCCCCAGCATTTT
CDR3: CASSGQINQPQHF

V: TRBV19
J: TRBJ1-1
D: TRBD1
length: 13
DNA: TGTGCCAGTTCCGGACAGGAGAACACTGAAGCTTTCTTT
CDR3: CASSGQENTEAFF

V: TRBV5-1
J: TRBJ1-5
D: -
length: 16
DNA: TGCGCCAGCAGCCCCGGGGGGACCGCTTCCAATCAGCCCCAGCATTTT
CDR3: CASSPGGTASNQPQHF

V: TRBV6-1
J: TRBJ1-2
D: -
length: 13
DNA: TGTGCCAGCAGACAAACAGGAAACTATGGCTACACCTTC
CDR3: CASRQTGNYGYTF